The clone carrying this T cell receptor beta chain has just a few counts. The antigen is not known. The CDR3 end is not reached by the read, which stops 3 residues before it; the germline J gene fills it in. Reduced serum IgG, IgA and/or IgM plus specific antibody deficiency defined CVID. Most patients and controls had Caucasian heritage. CVID subjects were neither ill nor on immunomodulatory or immunosuppressive medication at sampling. Blood samples were heparinized, roughly 5 to 9 ml per donor. There are 14 residues in the CDR3. Germline V lookup: CDR1 SGHTA, CDR2 FQGNSA. V lost 4 bases and J lost 7, with 16 bases in between. These data come from a study of T cell clonality in common variable immunodeficiency. Repertoires were generated with immunoSEQ multiplex PCR, while TCRdb's copy carries only in-frame clones and drops some. The sample is made up of about 20,000 clones, none counted only once. Study-wide findings and caveats: Fewer deletions and N-nucleotide insertions were reportedly seen in common variable immunodeficiency TCR beta sequences.

Sequencing was performed on peripheral blood mononuclear cells. The source of this sequence is a human donor with common variable immunodeficiency. This chain connects TRBV7-2 to TRBJ1-2; TRBD1 might be the D (5 bases). Incomplete CDR3 DNA: TGTGCCAGCAGCTACCGGGCAACAGGTTCTGGC. Translated: CASSYRATGSG. The full CDR3 protein reads CASSYRATGSGYTF. Together with reference TRBV7-2 and TRBJ1-2, the CDR3 gives the full variable domain: GAGVSQSPSNKVTEKGKDVELRCDPISGHTALYWYRQSLGQGLEFLIYFQGNSAPDKSGLPSDRFSAERTGGSVSTLTIQRTQQEDSAVYLCASSYRATGSGYTFGSGTRLTVV.